This TCR beta chain was recorded in a study of T cells after yellow fever vaccination. Points from the study as a whole: Relatively few clonotypes were ones that appeared in both CD4 and CD8 compartments. Clones from primary vaccination mostly reappeared after the booster (less than 98% CD4, about 88% CD8). Repertoires obtained by FACS sorting could include abundant clonotypes that entered as contaminants from the bulk population.

The sample holds many counts of this clonotype. Its antigen is not identified. V lost 3 bases, J lost 5 bases, and 6 bases lay in between. CDR3 length equals 12 residues. TCRdb itself ran the 5' RACE reads through MiXCR, one entry per CDR3 protein. The data show a few hundred thousand distinct CDR3 sequences, roughly a sixth seen once. The sample in question was PBMCs, obtained before the yellow fever booster vaccination. The chain uses TRBV12-3 or TRBV12-4 and TRBJ2-3, with D possibly being TRBD2 (5 bases). The TCR was taken from a man aged 18-30 years who received the YFV17D yellow fever vaccine. The CDR3 DNA sequence: TGTGCCAGCAGTTTGGCGGGAGATACGCAGTATTTT. Translated, it gives CASSLAGDTQYF.